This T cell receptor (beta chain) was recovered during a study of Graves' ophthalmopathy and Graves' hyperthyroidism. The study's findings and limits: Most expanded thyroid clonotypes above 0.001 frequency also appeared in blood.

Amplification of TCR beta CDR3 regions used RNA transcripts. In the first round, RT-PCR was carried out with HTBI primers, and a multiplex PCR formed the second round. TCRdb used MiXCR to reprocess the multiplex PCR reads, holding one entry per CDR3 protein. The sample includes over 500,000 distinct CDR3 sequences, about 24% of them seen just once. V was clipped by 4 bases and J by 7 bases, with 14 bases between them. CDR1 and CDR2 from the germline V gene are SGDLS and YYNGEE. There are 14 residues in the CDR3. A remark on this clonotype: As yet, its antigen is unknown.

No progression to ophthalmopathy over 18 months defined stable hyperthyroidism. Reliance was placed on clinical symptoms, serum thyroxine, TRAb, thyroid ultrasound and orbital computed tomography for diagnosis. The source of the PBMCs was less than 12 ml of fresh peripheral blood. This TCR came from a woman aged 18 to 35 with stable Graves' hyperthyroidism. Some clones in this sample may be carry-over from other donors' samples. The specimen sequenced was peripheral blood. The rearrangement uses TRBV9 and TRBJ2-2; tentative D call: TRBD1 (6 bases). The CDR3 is CASSTRTENGELFF. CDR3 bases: TGTGCCAGCAGCACTAGGACAGAAAACGGGGAGCTGTTTTTT.